Listed below are T cell receptor beta chains from one sample, sequenced in a study of T-cell memory formation after mild COVID-19. TCRdb processed the 5' RACE reads anew with MiXCR; each CDR3 protein has one entry. Among more than 350,000 distinct CDR3 sequences, 15% to 20% were seen once, and the ten largest hold roughly 21%. What was sequenced was PBMCs or a T cell subset sorted from them (not recorded which). The receptors originated from a man in his late teens or twenties who had mild COVID-19 (a few samples of this study predate the infection). Cell type and time point are not known. Each CDR3 is given with its conserved first and last residue. The order of the fields is CDR3 DNA, CDR3 protein, V gene, CDR3 length, clone size, J gene, D gene. The D gene is left open where the match is weak. Where a row states a size, it is once, few, many or the class of an expanded clone; other rows omit it.

CDR3nt: TGTGCCAGCAGCCCCGGTTTGAGCAATCAGCCCCAGCATTTT
CDR3aa: CASSPGLSNQPQHF
v_gene: TRBV7-2
len: 14
abundance: .
j_gene: TRBJ1-5
d_gene: .

CDR3nt: TGTGCCAGCCGACTAGTGGTCGGGGAGCTGTTTTTT
CDR3aa: CASRLVVGELFF
v_gene: TRBV19
len: 12
abundance: .
j_gene: TRBJ2-2
d_gene: .

CDR3nt: TGTGCCAGCAGTGAACGGACAGGGAATGGCTACACCTTC
CDR3aa: CASSERTGNGYTF
v_gene: TRBV2
len: 13
abundance: few
j_gene: TRBJ1-2
d_gene: TRBD1

CDR3nt: TGTGCCAGCAGCCGCGCCCCTCAGACAGGGGGACGGTTCTTC
CDR3aa: CASSRAPQTGGRFF
v_gene: TRBV5-6
len: 14
abundance: .
j_gene: TRBJ2-1
d_gene: TRBD1

CDR3nt: TGCAGTGCTAGAGATCTGGCGGGACCCACAGATACGCAGTATTTT
CDR3aa: CSARDLAGPTDTQYF
v_gene: TRBV20-1
len: 15
abundance: .
j_gene: TRBJ2-3
d_gene: .

CDR3nt: TGCGCCAGCAGCTCAACGGGACTAGCGGTTTTAGAGACCCAGTACTTC
CDR3aa: CASSSTGLAVLETQYF
v_gene: TRBV5-1
len: 16
abundance: few
j_gene: TRBJ2-5
d_gene: TRBD2

CDR3nt: TGTGCCAGCAGCTCCCCCGGACTAGGACAAAATGAGCAGTTCTTC
CDR3aa: CASSSPGLGQNEQFF
v_gene: TRBV11-2
len: 15
abundance: .
j_gene: TRBJ2-1
d_gene: TRBD2

CDR3nt: TGCAGTGCTAGAGCGAACACCGGGGAGCTGTTTTTT
CDR3aa: CSARANTGELFF
v_gene: TRBV20-1
len: 12
abundance: .
j_gene: TRBJ2-2
d_gene: .

CDR3nt: TGTGCCAGCAGTTACGGGATCAATCAGCCCCAGCATTTT
CDR3aa: CASSYGINQPQHF
v_gene: TRBV6-5
len: 13
abundance: many
j_gene: TRBJ1-5
d_gene: .

CDR3nt: TGTGCCAGCAGGAGAGGAGGGGGGACGGATAATGAGCAGTTCTTC
CDR3aa: CASRRGGGTDNEQFF
v_gene: TRBV11-2
len: 15
abundance: .
j_gene: TRBJ2-1
d_gene: .

CDR3nt: TGTGCCAGTAGGATCCGGGACAGGGAATTTGGCTACACCTTC
CDR3aa: CASRIRDREFGYTF
v_gene: TRBV19
len: 14
abundance: .
j_gene: TRBJ1-2
d_gene: TRBD1

CDR3nt: TGCGCCAGCAGCTTGGGTGGTGAGGCTGGGGCCAACGTCCTGACTTTC
CDR3aa: CASSLGGEAGANVLTF
v_gene: TRBV5-1
len: 16
abundance: .
j_gene: TRBJ2-6
d_gene: .

CDR3nt: TGTGCCAGCAGTAGGACAGGGGAGAATCTGGGTTCCTACAATGAGCAGTTCTTC
CDR3aa: CASSRTGENLGSYNEQFF
v_gene: TRBV2
len: 18
abundance: few
j_gene: TRBJ2-1
d_gene: TRBD1

CDR3nt: TGTGCCAGCAGTTCAATACAGGCCGGGGAGCTGTTTTTT
CDR3aa: CASSSIQAGELFF
v_gene: TRBV11-3
len: 13
abundance: few
j_gene: TRBJ2-2
d_gene: .

CDR3nt: TGTGCCAGCAGCTTAGCGGGGGGGATTACATTCTTT
CDR3aa: CASSLAGGITFF
v_gene: TRBV7-2
len: 12
abundance: .
j_gene: TRBJ1-1
d_gene: .

CDR3nt: TGTGCCAGCGCGGGGCAGGGTTCCACCGGGGAGCTGTTTTTT
CDR3aa: CASAGQGSTGELFF
v_gene: TRBV7-6
len: 14
abundance: few
j_gene: TRBJ2-2
d_gene: .

CDR3nt: TGTGCCTGGAGTGTAAGCGGGCCAGATACGCAGTATTTT
CDR3aa: CAWSVSGPDTQYF
v_gene: TRBV30
len: 13
abundance: few
j_gene: TRBJ2-3
d_gene: .

CDR3nt: TGTGCCAGCAGCCCACAGGGTTGGGACGCCGAGCAGTACTTC
CDR3aa: CASSPQGWDAEQYF
v_gene: TRBV7-3
len: 14
abundance: .
j_gene: TRBJ2-7
d_gene: .

CDR3nt: TGCGCCAGCAGCTTGGAACGGGGAATGAACACCGGGGAGCTGTTTTTT
CDR3aa: CASSLERGMNTGELFF
v_gene: TRBV5-1
len: 16
abundance: few
j_gene: TRBJ2-2
d_gene: .

CDR3nt: TGTGCCATCAAGACAGGGGGCTATAATGAGCAGTTCTTC
CDR3aa: CAIKTGGYNEQFF
v_gene: TRBV10-3
len: 13
abundance: few
j_gene: TRBJ2-1
d_gene: TRBD1